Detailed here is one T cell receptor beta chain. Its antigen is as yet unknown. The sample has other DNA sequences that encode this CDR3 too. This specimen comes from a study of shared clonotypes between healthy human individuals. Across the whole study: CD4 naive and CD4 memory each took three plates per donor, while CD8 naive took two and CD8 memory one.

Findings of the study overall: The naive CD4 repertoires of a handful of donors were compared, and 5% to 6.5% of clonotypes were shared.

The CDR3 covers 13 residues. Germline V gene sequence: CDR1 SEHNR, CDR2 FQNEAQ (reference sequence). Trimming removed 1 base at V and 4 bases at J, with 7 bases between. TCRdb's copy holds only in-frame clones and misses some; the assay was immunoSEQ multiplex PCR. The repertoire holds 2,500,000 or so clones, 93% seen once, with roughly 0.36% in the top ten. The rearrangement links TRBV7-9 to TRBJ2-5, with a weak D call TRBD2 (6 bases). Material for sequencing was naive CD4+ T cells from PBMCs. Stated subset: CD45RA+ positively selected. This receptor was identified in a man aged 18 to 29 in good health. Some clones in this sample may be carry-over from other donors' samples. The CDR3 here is CASSLGGVETQYF. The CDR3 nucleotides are TGTGCCAGCAGCTTAGGGGGGGTAGAGACCCAGTACTTC.